This T cell receptor beta chain appears in the sequencing data of a study of cytomegalovirus exposure and HLA in healthy donors. Study-level points and caveats: Near-uniform donor sequencing depth was presumed by presence/absence analyses.

The study ran its PCR with 60 Vbeta and 13 Jbeta primers. Sequenced by immunoSEQ multiplex PCR; TCRdb stores in-frame clones only, minus some. The sample includes 180,000 or so clones, 70% to 80% of them seen just once. Of note for this clone: Its antigen is undetermined.

CDR1 SGHDT and CDR2 YYEEEE come from the germline V gene. This CDR3 has 14 residues. Trimming stripped 6 bases from V and 1 base from J, with 10 bases between. This receptor was identified in a woman in her fifties or sixties in good health and CMV-seropositive. The gene calls are TRBV5-6 and TRBJ2-2; D might be TRBD1 (5 bases). Material for sequencing was PBMCs. CDR3 sequence reads: CASTSTGNTGELFF. The CDR3 DNA reads as TGTGCCAGCACCTCCACAGGGAACACCGGGGAGCTGTTTTTT.